The sequence of this TCR beta chain was determined in a study of early T cells in non-severe SARS-CoV-2 infection. Overall study: Unsorted whole blood bulk RNA was sequenced, with unpaired chains. Study-level findings and limits: Matching with VDJdb favored anti-spike CD8 responses (missing private and CD4 specificities).

This clonotype was counted at least ten times. Its cognate antigen is unknown. TCRdb re-called the 5' RACE reads through MiXCR, storing one row per CDR3 protein. The sample includes more than 45,000 distinct CDR3 sequences, under 15% seen only once; the top ten take 3% to 4.5%. The CDR3 runs to 16 residues. Germline V lookup: CDR1 MNHEY, CDR2 SVGEGT. V was shortened by 6 bases and J by 1 base, with 16 bases between the two germline ends. The chain links TRBV6-2 or TRBV6-3 to TRBJ2-1; D is unclear. Sequenced: whole blood. This TCR was recovered from an adult who was a healthcare worker with PCR-confirmed SARS-CoV-2 infection or an uninfected control (not recorded which). CDR3 sequence (DNA): TGTGCCAGCAGAACCCTAGGGTCCAAGTCCTACAATGAGCAGTTCTTC. Its protein is CASRTLGSKSYNEQFF.